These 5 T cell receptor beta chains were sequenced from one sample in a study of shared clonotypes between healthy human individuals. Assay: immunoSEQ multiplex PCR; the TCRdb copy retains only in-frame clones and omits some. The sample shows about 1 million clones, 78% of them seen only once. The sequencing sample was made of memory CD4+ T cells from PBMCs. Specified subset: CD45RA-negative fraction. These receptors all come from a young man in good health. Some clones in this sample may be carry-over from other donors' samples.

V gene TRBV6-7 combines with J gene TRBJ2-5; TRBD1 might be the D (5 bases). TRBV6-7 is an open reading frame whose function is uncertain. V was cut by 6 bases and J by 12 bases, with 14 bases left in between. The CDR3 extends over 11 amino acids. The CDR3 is CASSRAADEYF. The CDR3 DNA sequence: TGTGCCAGCAGCAGGGCGGCGGACGAGTACTTC.

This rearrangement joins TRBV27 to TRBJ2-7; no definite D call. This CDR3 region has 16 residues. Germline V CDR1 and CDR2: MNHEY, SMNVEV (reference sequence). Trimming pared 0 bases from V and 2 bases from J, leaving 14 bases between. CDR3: CASSLSLAKIAYEQYF. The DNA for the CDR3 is TGTGCCAGCAGTTTATCTTTAGCAAAGATCGCCTACGAGCAGTACTTC.

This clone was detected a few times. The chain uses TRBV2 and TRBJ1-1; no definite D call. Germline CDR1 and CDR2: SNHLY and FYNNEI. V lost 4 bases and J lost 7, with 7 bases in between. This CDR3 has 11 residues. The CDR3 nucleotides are TGTGCCAGCAGTGTTAACGATGAAGCTTTCTTT. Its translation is CASSVNDEAFF.

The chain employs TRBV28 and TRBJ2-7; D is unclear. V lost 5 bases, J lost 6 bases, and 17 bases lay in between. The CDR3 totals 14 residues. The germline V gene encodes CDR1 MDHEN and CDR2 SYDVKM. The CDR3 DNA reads TGTGCCAGCAGTCCTCCCCACGGTGTTGGCGAGCAGTACTTC. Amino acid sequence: CASSPPHGVGEQYF.

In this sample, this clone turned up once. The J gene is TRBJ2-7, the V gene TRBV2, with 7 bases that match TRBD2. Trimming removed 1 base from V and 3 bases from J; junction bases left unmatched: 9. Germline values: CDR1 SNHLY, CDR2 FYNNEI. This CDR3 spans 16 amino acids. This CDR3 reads CASSEVGLHPDYEQYF. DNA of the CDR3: TGTGCCAGCAGTGAAGTGGGACTACACCCCGACTACGAGCAGTACTTC.